The 29 T cell receptor beta chains below come from one sample, sequenced in a study of cytomegalovirus exposure and HLA in healthy donors. This PCR relied on a set of 60 Vbeta primers and 13 Jbeta primers. The repertoire was sequenced with immunoSEQ multiplex PCR; TCRdb's copy has only in-frame clones and lacks some. Seen here are 60,000 to 90,000 clones, more than 65% observed once, and the top ten hold approximately 20%. Sequenced input: PBMCs. The receptors here all came from a man in his 70s in good health and CMV-seropositive.

With regard to this clone: Other DNA sequences in this specimen translate into the identical CDR3. The gene calls are TRBV5-1 and TRBJ2-1; 12 bases agree with TRBD2. Germline values: CDR1 SGHRS, CDR2 YFSETQ. V was pared by 2 bases and J by 7 bases, with 4 bases of the junction left unmatched. The CDR3 is 15 amino acids. DNA of the CDR3: TGCGCCAGCAGCTTAGTGGGACTAGCGGGTAATGAGCAGTTCTTC. Its translation: CASSLVGLAGNEQFF.

The rearrangement uses TRBV28 and TRBJ1-1; D remains ambiguous. Trimming cost V 5 bases and J 1 base, with 14 bases left between them. The V gene's germline CDR1 is MDHEN and CDR2 SYDVKM. The CDR3 consists of 15 residues. The CDR3 DNA follows: TGTGCCAGCAGTCCGGGAGGAACGAGGAACACTGAAGCTTTCTTT. This gives the protein CASSPGGTRNTEAFF.

The rearrangement uses TRBV10-3 and TRBJ1-5; 11 bases are shared with TRBD1. V dropped 11 bases and J dropped 7; count of bases not matched to a gene: 7. Germline CDR1 reads ENHRY; CDR2 reads SYGVKD. The CDR3 has 13 amino acids. The CDR3 DNA reads as TGTGCCGTGGGACAGGGGGGGGACCAGCCCCAGCATTTT. It encodes CAVGQGGDQPQHF.

The chain carries TRBV7-2 and TRBJ2-7; 8 bases match TRBD2. The CDR3 sequence is 15 residues long. Germline values: CDR1 SGHTA, CDR2 FQGNSA. J gave up 3 bases and V 3 bases, and 7 bases lay outside the gene matches. As DNA, the CDR3 is TGTGCCAGCAGCTTGTTGCGGGGGGTTCTCTACGAGCAGTACTTC. This sequence encodes CASSLLRGVLYEQYF.

The chain couples TRBV7-6 to TRBJ2-7; D possibly corresponds to TRBD1 (6 bases). V dropped 0 bases and J dropped 4 bases, with 16 bases sitting between them. Per germline, CDR1 SGHVS and CDR2 FNYEAQ. CDR3 size: 16 residues. CDR3 protein: CASSLALQGVGYEQYF. The CDR3 coding sequence is TGTGCCAGCAGCTTAGCGCTACAGGGTGTAGGTTACGAGCAGTACTTC.

The chain carries TRBV29-1 and TRBJ1-2, with 7 bases identical to TRBD1. The germline CDR1 and CDR2 sequences are SQVTM and ANQGSEA. This CDR3 contains 14 residues. With 5 bases clipped from V and 4 bases from J, the junction kept 10 bases outside the gene matches. The CDR3 spells CSVWTGHLGYGYTF. In nucleotides, the CDR3 is TGCAGCGTTTGGACAGGCCACCTCGGCTATGGCTACACCTTC. Using reference TRBV29-1 and TRBJ1-2 for the parts outside the CDR3, the full variable domain is SAVISQKPSRDICQRGTSLTIQCQVDSQVTMMFWYRQQPGQSLTLIATANQGSEATYESGFVIDKFPISRPNLTFSTLTVSNMSPEDSSIYLCSVWTGHLGYGYTFGSGTRLTVV.

The rearrangement joins TRBV11-1 to TRBJ2-7, with a weak D call TRBD2 (6 bases). CDR3 size: 14 residues. Germline loops: CDR1 SGHAT, CDR2 FQDESV (reference sequence). The V end lost 1 base, the J end lost 2 bases, and 9 bases lay between the germline ends. CDR3 region: CASSLGTGAYEQYF. The CDR3 DNA reads as TGTGCCAGCAGCTTAGGGACGGGAGCCTACGAGCAGTACTTC.

This clone occurred a few times. The chain couples TRBV5-1 to TRBJ2-1, with D uncertain. The CDR3 is 13 residues long. In germline, CDR1 is SGHRS, CDR2 YFSETQ. V lost 0 bases and J 10 bases, leaving 11 bases between the germline ends. The CDR3 nucleotides read TGCGCCAGCAGCTTGGGATTAATTGCGGAGCAGTTCTTC. Amino acids: CASSLGLIAEQFF.

The rearrangement uses TRBV5-1 and TRBJ2-1; TRBD2 aligns across 12 bases. The J segment lost 4 bases and the V segment lost 0 bases, leaving 5 bases of the junction unmatched. The germline gives CDR1 SGHRS, CDR2 YFSETQ. The CDR3 spans 17 residues. In nucleotides, the CDR3 is TGCGCCAGCAGCTTGGGTTTAGGGACTAGCGGGTACAATGAGCAGTTCTTC. Its translation is CASSLGLGTSGYNEQFF.

This clone appeared a single time. V is TRBV6-5 and J is TRBJ1-1; D might be TRBD1 (6 bases). This CDR3 contains 15 residues. Germline CDR1 MNHEY, CDR2 SVGAGI. Trimming stripped 1 base from V and 7 bases from J, with 16 bases between. The CDR3 coding sequence is TGTGCCAGCAGTTACTTGAGGGGGGGAGAGGGTGAAGCTTTCTTT. This translates into CASSYLRGGEGEAFF.

The V call is TRBV7-8, the J call TRBJ2-1; D call uncertain. V was cut by 5 bases and J by 10 bases, with 9 bases left in between. This CDR3 comprises 11 residues. Germline V CDR1 and CDR2: SGHVS, FQNEAQ. The CDR3 sequence is CASSPIREQFF. DNA of the CDR3: TGTGCCAGCAGCCCCATTCGGGAGCAGTTCTTC.

The chain uses TRBV6-5 and TRBJ2-7, with 10 bases aligning to TRBD2. CDR1 is MNHEY and CDR2 is SVGAGI in the germline V gene. CDR3 size: 16 residues. The junction had 8 bases not matched to a gene; V was cut back by 0 bases and J by 6 bases. CDR3 sequence: CASSYSGPSGSSEQYF. CDR3 in DNA: TGTGCCAGCAGTTACTCGGGGCCTAGCGGGAGCTCCGAGCAGTACTTC.

The V gene is TRBV6-5, the J gene TRBJ2-7; maybe TRBD1 (6 bases). Trimming cost V 0 bases and J 3 bases, with 15 bases left between them. The CDR3 runs to 16 residues. In germline, CDR1 is MNHEY, CDR2 SVGAGI. CDR3 DNA: TGTGCCAGCAGTTACTCGAAGGCAGGGGAGCGCTACGAGCAGTACTTC. This codes for CASSYSKAGERYEQYF.

The rearrangement uses TRBV19 and TRBJ2-7; possible D gene TRBD2, 5 bases. CDR1 is LNHDA and CDR2 is SQIVND in the germline V gene (reference sequence). The CDR3 contains 14 residues. The V and J ends lost 2 bases and 7 bases respectively, with 15 bases between them. The CDR3 coding sequence is TGTGCCAGTAGTATAAAGGACTTGACTCGAGAGCAGTACTTC. Its translation: CASSIKDLTREQYF.

This chain links TRBV11-2 with TRBJ2-6; perhaps TRBD1 as D (6 bases). CDR1 SGHAT and CDR2 FQNNGV come from the germline V gene. This CDR3 has 18 amino acids. The ends were cut back, 5 bases at V and 0 bases at J, with 17 bases in the middle. The chain's CDR3 is CASSTRAGAGSGANVLTF. The CDR3 region has the DNA TGTGCCAGCAGCACCCGGGCAGGGGCAGGCTCTGGGGCCAACGTCCTGACTTTC.

V and J are TRBV18 and TRBJ1-2, with D maybe TRBD1 (6 bases). Deletions cut 1 base from V and 0 bases from J, with 12 bases between. The CDR3 length is 16 residues. Germline V gene sequence: CDR1 KGHSH, CDR2 LQKENI. The CDR3 spells CASSPQDSPTNYGYTF. Written as DNA, the CDR3 is TGTGCCAGCTCACCACAGGACAGCCCCACTAACTATGGCTACACCTTC. Full variable domain (rest looked up from reference TRBV18 and TRBJ1-2): NAGVMQNPRHLVRRRGQEARLRCSPMKGHSHVYWYRQLPEEGLKFMVYLQKENIIDESGMPKERFSAEFPKEGPSILRIQQVVRGDSAAYFCASSPQDSPTNYGYTFGSGTRLTVV.

This chain connects TRBV9 to TRBJ2-1; D is unresolved. The CDR3 is 15 amino acids. Germline-derived CDR1 and CDR2 are SGDLS and YYNGEE. The V gene lost 4 bases and the J gene lost 6 bases, with 17 bases spanning the gap. The CDR3 nucleotides read TGTGCCAGCAGCTCCGGGTCGACGGCCGGCAATGAGCAGTTCTTC. Translating gives CASSSGSTAGNEQFF. The full variable domain, rest sourced from reference TRBV9 and TRBJ2-1, is DSGVTQTPKHLITATGQRVTLRCSPRSGDLSVYWYQQSLDQGLQFLIQYYNGEERAKGNILERFSAQQFPDLHSELNLSSLELGDSALYFCASSSGSTAGNEQFFGPGTRLTVL.

The rearrangement links TRBV11-3 to TRBJ2-5; the D is unclear. The CDR3 loop spans 13 amino acids. Germline CDR1 reads SGHNT; CDR2 reads YENEEA. With 3 bases removed from V and 0 bases from J, the gap between germline ends came to 5 bases. The CDR3 DNA sequence: TGTGCCAGCAGCTTCCGGGACCAAGAGACCCAGTACTTC. Residues: CASSFRDQETQYF.

V gene TRBV2 combines with J gene TRBJ1-2; tentative D call: TRBD1 (5 bases). Trimming left V 2 bases short and J 8 bases short, with 9 bases between. The germline gives CDR1 SNHLY, CDR2 FYNNEI. CDR3 length equals 12 residues. The CDR3 DNA follows: TGTGCCAGCAGTGAACAGGGTGACGGCTACACCTTC. Translation gives CASSEQGDGYTF. Full variable domain (outside the CDR3, taken from reference TRBV2 and TRBJ1-2): EPEVTQTPSHQVTQMGQEVILRCVPISNHLYFYWYRQILGQKVEFLVSFYNNEISEKSEIFDDQFSVERPDGSNFTLKIRSTKLEDSAMYFCASSEQGDGYTFGSGTRLTVV.

The gene calls are TRBV6-6 and TRBJ2-5; 13 bases align to TRBD2. This CDR3 has 15 residues. Germline CDR1 and CDR2: MNHNY and SVGAGI (reference sequence). V was pared by 3 bases and J by 4 bases, with 2 bases of the junction left unmatched. As DNA, the CDR3 is TGTGCCAGCAGTTATACTAGCGGGAGGGTAGAGACCCAGTACTTC. Its protein is CASSYTSGRVETQYF.

The chain is built from TRBV4-3 and TRBJ1-6, with D perhaps matching TRBD1 (5 bases). CDR3 length equals 18 residues. CDR1 is LGHNA and CDR2 is YSLEER in the germline V gene. The V end lost 0 bases, the J end lost 9 bases, and 21 bases lay between the germline ends. The CDR3 bases are TGCGCCAGCAGCCAAGATTGGCCCGACCCCGGGGGGATTTCACCCCTCCACTTT. This encodes CASSQDWPDPGGISPLHF.

There are a few counts of this clone. A far larger clone is just one base off, so this is likely a read error. Other DNA sequences in the sample encode the same CDR3. V and J are TRBV5-4 and TRBJ1-2; the match to TRBD1 covers 10 bases. The CDR3 totals 16 residues. Germline V gene sequence: CDR1 SGHNT, CDR2 YYREEE (reference sequence). After removal of 4 bases from V and 5 bases from J, the junction contained 11 bases not matched to a gene. The CDR3 DNA is TGTGCCAGCAGCCAATTCACCGGGACAGGGGCTTATGGCTACACCTTC. Its translation is CASSQFTGTGAYGYTF. Full variable domain (rest looked up from reference TRBV5-4 and TRBJ1-2): ETGVTQSPTHLIKTRGQQVTLRCSSQSGHNTVSWYQQALGQGPQFIFQYYREEENGRGNFPPRFSGLQFPNYSSELNVNALELDDSALYLCASSQFTGTGAYGYTFGSGTRLTVV.

This chain links TRBV19 with TRBJ1-5, with D hard to call. The V gene's germline CDR1 is LNHDA and CDR2 SQIVND (reference sequence). The ends were cut back, 5 bases at V and 5 bases at J, with 7 bases in the middle. The CDR3 totals 12 residues. The CDR3 is CASSPQDQPQHF. The CDR3 DNA sequence: TGTGCCAGTAGTCCCCAGGATCAGCCCCAGCATTTT.

This clone was seen a single time. The chain links TRBV9 to TRBJ1-1; TRBD1 aligns across 10 bases. This CDR3 has 15 amino acids. The V gene end was trimmed by 3 bases and the J gene end by 2 bases; junction bases not matched to a gene: 4. Per germline, CDR1 SGDLS and CDR2 YYNGEE. CDR3: CASSEGQGDNTEAFF. The CDR3 DNA reads as TGTGCCAGCAGCGAAGGACAGGGGGACAACACTGAAGCTTTCTTT.

CDR3: CASEGQWTGELFF. The CDR3 DNA is TGTGCCAGCGAAGGACAGTGGACCGGGGAGCTGTTTTTT. V and J are TRBV2 and TRBJ2-2; the D gene is possibly TRBD1 (6 bases). The length of the CDR3 is 13 residues. The ends were cut back, 8 bases at V and 5 bases at J, with 12 bases in the middle. Germline CDR1 and CDR2: SNHLY and FYNNEI.

This chain links TRBV5-6 with TRBJ1-2; TRBD1 is a possible D gene (6 bases). CDR3 length equals 13 residues. Trimming stripped 4 bases from V and 3 bases from J, with 10 bases between. CDR1 is SGHDT and CDR2 is YYEEEE in the germline V gene. CDR3 in amino acids: CASSQQGDYGYTF. The CDR3 DNA is TGTGCCAGCAGCCAACAGGGCGACTATGGCTACACCTTC.

The V and J genes are TRBV10-2 and TRBJ2-3, with D perhaps TRBD1 (6 bases). CDR3 length equals 16 residues. Germline V lookup: CDR1 WSHSY, CDR2 SAAADI. V lost 6 bases and J lost 3, with 19 bases in between. The CDR3 sequence is CASSLGQTIWTDTQYF. CDR3 in DNA: TGCGCCAGCAGCTTAGGACAGACTATATGGACAGATACGCAGTATTTT.

This chain connects TRBV5-1 to TRBJ2-7, with 8 nucleotides matching TRBD1. Germline V gene lookup returns CDR1 SGHRS and CDR2 YFSETQ. V trimming: 0 bases; J trimming: 6 bases; junction bases outside the gene matches: 5. This CDR3 is 14 amino acids long. CDR3: CASSLGTGGTEQYF. The DNA for the CDR3 is TGCGCCAGCAGCTTGGGTACAGGGGGTACCGAGCAGTACTTC. Using reference TRBV5-1 and TRBJ2-7 for the parts outside the CDR3, the full variable domain is KAGVTQTPRYLIKTRGQQVTLSCSPISGHRSVSWYQQTPGQGLQFLFEYFSETQRNKGNFPGRFSGRQFSNSRSEMNVSTLELGDSALYLCASSLGTGGTEQYFGPGTRLTVT.

This chain uses TRBV7-9 with TRBJ2-1, with D maybe TRBD1 (6 bases). In germline, CDR1 is SEHNR, CDR2 FQNEAQ (reference sequence). This CDR3 has 14 amino acids. V lost 3 bases and J lost 6, with 12 bases in between. CDR3 sequence reads: CASSFGLRGNEQFF. In nucleotides, the CDR3 is TGTGCCAGCAGCTTCGGCCTCAGGGGCAATGAGCAGTTCTTC. Full variable domain (remainder filled in from reference TRBV7-9 and TRBJ2-1): DTGVSQNPRHKITKRGQNVTFRCDPISEHNRLYWYRQTLGQGPEFLTYFQNEAQLEKSRLLSDRFSAERPKGSFSTLEIQRTEQGDSAMYLCASSFGLRGNEQFFGPGTRLTVL.